This T cell receptor beta chain emerged from a study of blood T cells in healthy people across ages. The V end lost 12 bases, the J end lost 7 bases, and 18 bases lay between the germline ends. Germline CDR1 KGHDR, CDR2 SFDVKD. The CDR3 is 13 residues long. Through a sample-barcoded 5' primer and a J-beta primer mix, a second PCR was run for roughly 6 to 12 cycles. TCRdb recomputed calls from the 5' RACE reads with MiXCR, one row per CDR3 protein. Of 700,000 to 800,000 distinct CDR3 sequences detected, approximately 39% appear once; the ten largest clones hold 20% to 25%. Sequencing was done on a sample of blood. V and J are TRBV24-1 and TRBJ1-5, with no clear D. The receptor's source is a woman aged 60-75 years in good health. The CDR3 bases are TGTGCCCAGCGCGGTTCCGGAGGGCAGCCCCAGCATTTT. Protein: CAQRGSGGQPQHF.